These T cell receptor beta chains were read from a single sample in a study of blood T cell repertoires in COVID-19. Produced via immunoSEQ multiplex PCR; TCRdb's table is partial and in-frame only. The data show around 130,000 clones, over 75% seen once. Material: peripheral blood. These receptors were obtained from a man in his 60s with acute or convalescent COVID-19. The CDR3 runs from the conserved cysteine through the conserved F or W. A D gene is named only where the DNA matches it firmly. Expanded clones are given a class, and other clones once, few, many or no size at all.

J gene | D gene | clone size | V gene | CDR3 DNA | CDR3 protein
TRBJ1-2 | TRBD1 | - | TRBV2 | TGTGCCAGCACCTGGGACAGTTTTAACTATGGCTACACCTTC | CASTWDSFNYGYTF
TRBJ2-7 | TRBD1 | - | TRBV9 | TGTGCCAGCAGCGTCCTTAGTGACAGGGGCGAGCAGTACTTC | CASSVLSDRGEQYF
TRBJ2-4 | - | - | TRBV28 | TGTGCCAGCAGTTCCACCACTCTAGCAGAACTAGCCAAAAACATTCAGTACTTC | CASSSTTLAELAKNIQYF
TRBJ2-7 | - | - | TRBV2 | TGTGCCAGCAGGGAACGAGGCGTCGAGCAGTACTTC | CASRERGVEQYF
TRBJ2-5 | TRBD1 | - | TRBV5-1 | TGCGCCAGCAGCTGGGGGACAGGAGAAAGAGTGACCCAGTACTTC | CASSWGTGERVTQYF
TRBJ2-4 | - | - | TRBV30 | TGTGCCTGGGATCTAGCCAAAAACATTCAGTACTTC | CAWDLAKNIQYF
TRBJ2-7 | - | once | TRBV5-1 | TGCGCCAGCAGCGTCAGCTCCTACGAGCAGTACTTC | CASSVSSYEQYF
TRBJ2-7 | TRBD1 | - | TRBV9 | TGTGCCAGCAGCGTAGCCGGGACAGACTCCTACGAGCAGTACTTC | CASSVAGTDSYEQYF
TRBJ2-5 | TRBD2 | - | TRBV6-2/TRBV6-3 | TGTGCCAGCAGTGCGGGACTAGCGGGAGCCCAAGAGACCCAGTACTTC | CASSAGLAGAQETQYF
TRBJ2-5 | - | - | TRBV19 | TGTGCCAGTAGTATAAGTGCGGCCGGCGGGACCCAGTACTTC | CASSISAAGGTQYF
TRBJ1-1 | TRBD1 | - | TRBV10-2 | TGCGCCAGCAGTGACCCGACAGGGTTTACTGAAGCTTTCTTT | CASSDPTGFTEAFF
TRBJ1-5 | - | - | TRBV20-1 | TGCAGTGCTAGTAGTCGGGGAAATCAGCCCCAGCATTTT | CSASSRGNQPQHF
TRBJ2-7 | TRBD2 | - | TRBV7-9 | TGTGCCAGCAGCTTAGTGCAGCGGGAGATCGGGTACGAGCAGTACTTC | CASSLVQREIGYEQYF
TRBJ2-3 | - | - | TRBV3-1/TRBV3-2 | TGTGCCAGCAGCCAAGGCGCGGGGCCCAGCACAGATACGCAGTATTTT | CASSQGAGPSTDTQYF
TRBJ2-5 | TRBD1 | - | TRBV7-2 | TGTGCCAGCAGCTTATGGGGGACAGGGCAAGAGACCCAGTACTTC | CASSLWGTGQETQYF
TRBJ1-1 | - | - | TRBV20-1 | TGCAGTGCTAGAGGGCCCGGGGAAGCTTTCTTT | CSARGPGEAFF
TRBJ1-2 | - | - | TRBV6-5 | TGTGCCAGCAGTCCCGGGTCTCGGGACTATGGCTACACCTTC | CASSPGSRDYGYTF
TRBJ1-5 | TRBD1 | - | TRBV5-4 | TGTGCCAGCAGCTCCGGGACAGGGGTCAATCAGCCCCAGCATTTT | CASSSGTGVNQPQHF
TRBJ1-5 | TRBD1 | - | TRBV6-2/TRBV6-3 | TGTGCCAGCAGTTACCAGGCAGGGGGTCAGCCCCAGCATTTT | CASSYQAGGQPQHF
TRBJ2-1 | TRBD2 | - | TRBV3-1/TRBV3-2 | TGTGCCAGCAGCCCACGGCGGACGCGGGAGGGCCCTCCAGATGAGCAGTTCTTC | CASSPRRTREGPPDEQFF
TRBJ1-3 | TRBD1 | - | TRBV5-4 | TGTGCCAGCAGCAGGGACAGGGCCTCAGTAGCCACCATATATTTT | CASSRDRASVATIYF
TRBJ2-7 | TRBD1 | - | TRBV28 | TGTGCCAGCAGCCGGGTTCGAGACAGGGGGGTTACAGGGAGAACTTACGAGCAGTACTTC | CASSRVRDRGVTGRTYEQYF
TRBJ1-2 | TRBD1 | - | TRBV19 | TGTGCCAGTACGGACAGGGCTAAATCGGGCTATGGCTACACCTTC | CASTDRAKSGYGYTF
TRBJ1-4 | - | - | TRBV6-5 | TGTGCCAGCAGTTACCTGGGGGGGGGTAATGAAAAACTGTTTTTT | CASSYLGGGNEKLFF
TRBJ2-7 | - | - | TRBV19 | TGTGCCAGTAGTCACGGGGACAAGGTCTCCTACGAGCAGTACTTC | CASSHGDKVSYEQYF
TRBJ2-7 | TRBD1 | - | TRBV14 | TGTGCCAGCAGTCAGCACAACCCCGGACAGGGGATGTGGTACGAGCAGTACTTC | CASSQHNPGQGMWYEQYF
TRBJ2-7 | TRBD2 | - | TRBV27 | TGTGCCAGCGGACCCTGGCGGGAGGAGCAGTACTTC | CASGPWREEQYF
TRBJ2-7 | TRBD2 | - | TRBV13 | TGTGCCAGCAGCCCCCGAGCGGGAGGTATGTCCGAGCAGTACTTC | CASSPRAGGMSEQYF
TRBJ2-1 | - | - | TRBV7-3 | TGTGCCAGCAGCTTAACTAGTGGTGAGCAGTTCTTC | CASSLTSGEQFF
TRBJ2-2 | - | - | TRBV7-3 | TGTGCCAGCAGCTTCGGACAGCCTCCCGGGGAGCTGTTTTTT | CASSFGQPPGELFF
TRBJ2-3 | TRBD2 | - | TRBV5-1 | TGCGCCAGCAGCCGCCGGGGGACTAGCGAAATCGCAGATACGCAGTATTTT | CASSRRGTSEIADTQYF
TRBJ2-1 | TRBD2 | - | TRBV28 | TGTGCCAGCAGTTCACCCGGGGGACTAGCGGGAGGGGGCAATGAGCAGTTCTTC | CASSSPGGLAGGGNEQFF
TRBJ1-2 | - | once | TRBV5-1 | TGCGCCAGCAGACCCGGGACTAACTATGGCTACACCTTC | CASRPGTNYGYTF
TRBJ2-4 | - | few | TRBV6-6 | TGTGCCAGCAGCCCCGGGACAAACAGGAACATTCAGTACTTC | CASSPGTNRNIQYF